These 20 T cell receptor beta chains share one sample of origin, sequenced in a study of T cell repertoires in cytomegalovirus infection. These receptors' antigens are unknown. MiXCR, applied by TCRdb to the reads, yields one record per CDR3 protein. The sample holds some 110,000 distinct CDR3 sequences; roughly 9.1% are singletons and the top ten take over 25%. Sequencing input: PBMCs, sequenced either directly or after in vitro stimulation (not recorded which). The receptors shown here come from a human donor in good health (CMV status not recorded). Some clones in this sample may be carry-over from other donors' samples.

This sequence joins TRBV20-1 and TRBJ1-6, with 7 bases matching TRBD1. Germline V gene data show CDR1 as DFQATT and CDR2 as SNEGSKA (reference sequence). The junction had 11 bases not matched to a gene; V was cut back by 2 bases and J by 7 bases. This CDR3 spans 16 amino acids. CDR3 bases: TGCAGTGCTAGATTGGCAGGGGGATCAAGCAATTCACCCCTCCACTTT. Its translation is CSARLAGGSSNSPLHF.

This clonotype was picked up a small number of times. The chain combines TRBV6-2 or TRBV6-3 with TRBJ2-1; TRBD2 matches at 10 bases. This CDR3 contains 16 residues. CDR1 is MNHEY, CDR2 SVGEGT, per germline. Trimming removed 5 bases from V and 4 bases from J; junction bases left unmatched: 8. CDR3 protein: CASSASLAGFYNEQFF. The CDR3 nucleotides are TGTGCCAGCAGTGCTTCACTAGCGGGGTTTTACAATGAGCAGTTCTTC.

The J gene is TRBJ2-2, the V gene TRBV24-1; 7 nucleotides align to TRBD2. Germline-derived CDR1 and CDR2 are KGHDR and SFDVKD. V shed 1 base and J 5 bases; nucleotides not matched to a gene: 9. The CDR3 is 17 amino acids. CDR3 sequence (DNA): TGTGCCACCAGTGATTTATTCGAGGGAGGGAGAACCGGGGAGCTGTTTTTT. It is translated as CATSDLFEGGRTGELFF.

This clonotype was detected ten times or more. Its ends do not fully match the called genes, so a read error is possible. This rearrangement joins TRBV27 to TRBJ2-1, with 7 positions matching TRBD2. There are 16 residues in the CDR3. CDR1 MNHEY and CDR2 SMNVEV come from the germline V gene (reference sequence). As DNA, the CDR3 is TGTGCCAGCAGTGCAACTAGCTTCTGGGACTACGATGAGCAGTTCTTC. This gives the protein CASSATSFWDYDEQFF.

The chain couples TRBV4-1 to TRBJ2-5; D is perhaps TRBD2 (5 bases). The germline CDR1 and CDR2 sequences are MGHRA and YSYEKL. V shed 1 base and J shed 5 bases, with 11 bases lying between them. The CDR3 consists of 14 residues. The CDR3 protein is CASSQGGARETQYF. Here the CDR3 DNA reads TGCGCCAGCAGCCAAGGGGGAGCACGGGAGACCCAGTACTTC.

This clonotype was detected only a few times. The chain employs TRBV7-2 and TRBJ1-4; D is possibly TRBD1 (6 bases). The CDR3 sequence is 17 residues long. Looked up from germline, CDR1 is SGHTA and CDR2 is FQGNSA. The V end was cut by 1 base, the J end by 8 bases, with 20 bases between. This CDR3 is CASSLGAGQGPWEKLFF. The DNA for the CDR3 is TGTGCCAGCAGCTTAGGGGCTGGTCAGGGGCCTTGGGAAAAACTGTTTTTT.

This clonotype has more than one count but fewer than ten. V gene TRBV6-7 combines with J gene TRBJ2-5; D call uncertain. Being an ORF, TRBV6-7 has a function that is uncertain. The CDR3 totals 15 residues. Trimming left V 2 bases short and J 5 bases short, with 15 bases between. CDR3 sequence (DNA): TGTGCCAGCAGTTACCTGGCTCCCCGGGCGGAGACCCAGTACTTC. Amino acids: CASSYLAPRAETQYF.

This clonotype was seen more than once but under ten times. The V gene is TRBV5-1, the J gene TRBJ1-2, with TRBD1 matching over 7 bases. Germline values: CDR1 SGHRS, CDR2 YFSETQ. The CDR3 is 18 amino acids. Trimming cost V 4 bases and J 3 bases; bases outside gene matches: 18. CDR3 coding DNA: TGCGCCAGCAGCGACCCCTCGGACAGGCGCTCTTCCTACTATGGCTACACCTTC. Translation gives CASSDPSDRRSSYYGYTF.

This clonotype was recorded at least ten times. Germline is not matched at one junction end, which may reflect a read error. The DNA for the CDR3 is TGTGCTAGCAGCTTAGATGGTCGGCAAGAGACCCAGTACTTC. Residues: CASSLDGRQETQYF. This chain links TRBV7-2 with TRBJ2-5; no clear D gene. The CDR3 runs 14 residues. Germline CDR1 reads SGHTA; CDR2 reads FQGNSA.

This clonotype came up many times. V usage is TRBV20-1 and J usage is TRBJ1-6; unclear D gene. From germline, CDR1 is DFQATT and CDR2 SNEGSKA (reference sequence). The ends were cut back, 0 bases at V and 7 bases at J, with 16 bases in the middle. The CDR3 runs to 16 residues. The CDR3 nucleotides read TGCAGTGCTAGAGATGCGAGTGGATTCACAAATTCACCCCTCCACTTT. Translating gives CSARDASGFTNSPLHF.

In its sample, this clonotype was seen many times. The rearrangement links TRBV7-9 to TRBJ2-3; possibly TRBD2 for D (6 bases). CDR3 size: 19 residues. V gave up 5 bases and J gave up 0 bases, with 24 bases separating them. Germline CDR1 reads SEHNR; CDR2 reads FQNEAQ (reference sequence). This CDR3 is CASSPRGSGIAASTDTQYF. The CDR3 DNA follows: TGTGCCAGCAGCCCCCGAGGTTCGGGGATAGCGGCAAGCACAGATACGCAGTATTTT. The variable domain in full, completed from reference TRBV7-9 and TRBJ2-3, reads DTGVSQNPRHKITKRGQNVTFRCDPISEHNRLYWYRQTLGQGPEFLTYFQNEAQLEKSRLLSDRFSAERPKGSFSTLEIQRTEQGDSAMYLCASSPRGSGIAASTDTQYFGPGTRLTVL.

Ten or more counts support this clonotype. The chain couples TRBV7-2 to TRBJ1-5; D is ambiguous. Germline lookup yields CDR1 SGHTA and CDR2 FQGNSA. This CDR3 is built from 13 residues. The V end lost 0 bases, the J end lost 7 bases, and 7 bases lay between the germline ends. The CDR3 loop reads CASSLADGQPQHF. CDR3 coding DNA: TGTGCCAGCAGCTTAGCGGACGGACAGCCCCAGCATTTT.

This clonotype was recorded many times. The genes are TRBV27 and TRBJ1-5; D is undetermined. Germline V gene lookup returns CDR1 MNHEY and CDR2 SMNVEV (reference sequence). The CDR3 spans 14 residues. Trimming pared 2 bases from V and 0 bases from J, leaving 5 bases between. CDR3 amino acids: CASSLEYSNQPQHF. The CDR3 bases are TGTGCCAGCAGTTTAGAATATAGCAATCAGCCCCAGCATTTT.

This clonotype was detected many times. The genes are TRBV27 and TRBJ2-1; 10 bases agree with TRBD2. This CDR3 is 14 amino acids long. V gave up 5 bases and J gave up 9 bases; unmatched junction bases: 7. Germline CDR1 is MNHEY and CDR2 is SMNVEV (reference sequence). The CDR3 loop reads CASSAGTSATEQFF. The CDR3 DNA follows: TGTGCCAGCAGTGCCGGGACTAGCGCGACTGAGCAGTTCTTC.

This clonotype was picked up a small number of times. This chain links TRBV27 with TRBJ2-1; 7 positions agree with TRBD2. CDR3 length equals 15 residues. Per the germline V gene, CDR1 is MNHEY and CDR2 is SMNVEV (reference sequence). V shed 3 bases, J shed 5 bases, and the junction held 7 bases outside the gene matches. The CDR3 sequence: CASSFSSGRNNEQFF. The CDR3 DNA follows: TGTGCCAGCAGTTTCTCTAGCGGTAGAAACAATGAGCAGTTCTTC.

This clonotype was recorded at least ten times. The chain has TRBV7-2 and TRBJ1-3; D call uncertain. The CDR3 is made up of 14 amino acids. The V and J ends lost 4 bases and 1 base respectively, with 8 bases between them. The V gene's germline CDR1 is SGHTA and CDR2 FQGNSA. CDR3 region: CASSSQTSGNTIYF. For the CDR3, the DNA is TGTGCCAGCAGCTCCCAGACGTCTGGAAACACCATATATTTT.

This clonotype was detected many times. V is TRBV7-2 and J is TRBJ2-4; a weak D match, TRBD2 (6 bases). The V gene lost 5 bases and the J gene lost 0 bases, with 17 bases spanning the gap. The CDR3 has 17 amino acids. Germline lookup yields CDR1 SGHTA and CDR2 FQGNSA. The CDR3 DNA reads TGTGCCAGCAGCGGCTCCGGGGGTCCAGGAGCCAAAAACATTCAGTACTTC. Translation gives CASSGSGGPGAKNIQYF. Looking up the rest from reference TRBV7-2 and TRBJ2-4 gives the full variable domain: GAGVSQSPSNKVTEKGKDVELRCDPISGHTALYWYRQSLGQGLEFLIYFQGNSAPDKSGLPSDRFSAERTGGSVSTLTIQRTQQEDSAVYLCASSGSGGPGAKNIQYFGAGTRLSVL.

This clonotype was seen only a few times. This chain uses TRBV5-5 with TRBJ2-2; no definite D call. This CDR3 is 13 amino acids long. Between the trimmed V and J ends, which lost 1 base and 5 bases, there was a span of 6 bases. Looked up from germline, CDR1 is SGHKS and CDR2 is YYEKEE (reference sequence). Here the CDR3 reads CASSLYVTGELFF. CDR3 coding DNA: TGTGCCAGCAGCTTGTACGTAACCGGGGAGCTGTTTTTT.

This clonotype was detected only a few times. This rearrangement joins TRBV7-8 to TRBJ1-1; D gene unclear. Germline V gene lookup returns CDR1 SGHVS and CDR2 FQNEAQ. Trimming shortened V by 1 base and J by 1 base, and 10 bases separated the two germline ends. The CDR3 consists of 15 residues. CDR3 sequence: CASSLGEPANTEAFF. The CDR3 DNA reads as TGTGCCAGCAGCTTAGGGGAGCCCGCGAACACTGAAGCTTTCTTT.

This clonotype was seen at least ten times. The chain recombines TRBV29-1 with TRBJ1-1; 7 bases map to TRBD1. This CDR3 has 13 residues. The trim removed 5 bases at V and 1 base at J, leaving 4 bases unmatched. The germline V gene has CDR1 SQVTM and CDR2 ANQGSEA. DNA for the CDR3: TGCAGCGTTCCCGGGACAGCGAACACTGAAGCTTTCTTT. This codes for CSVPGTANTEAFF.